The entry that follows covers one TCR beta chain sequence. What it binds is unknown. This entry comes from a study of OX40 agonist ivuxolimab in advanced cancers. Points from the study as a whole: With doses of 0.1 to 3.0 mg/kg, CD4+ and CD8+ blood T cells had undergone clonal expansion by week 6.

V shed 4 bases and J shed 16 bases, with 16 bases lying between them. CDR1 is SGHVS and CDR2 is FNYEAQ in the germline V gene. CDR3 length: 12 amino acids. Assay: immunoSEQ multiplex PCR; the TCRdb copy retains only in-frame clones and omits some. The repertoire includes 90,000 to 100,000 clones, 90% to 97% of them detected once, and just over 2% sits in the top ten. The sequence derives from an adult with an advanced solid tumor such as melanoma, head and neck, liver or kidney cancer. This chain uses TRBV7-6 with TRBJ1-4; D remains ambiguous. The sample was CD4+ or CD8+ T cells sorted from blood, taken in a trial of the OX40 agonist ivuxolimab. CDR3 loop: CASSSHEAPRFF. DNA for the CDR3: TGTGCCAGCAGCTCCCACGAGGCCCCCAGGTTTTTT.